This passage covers 7 T cell receptor beta chains from one sample sequenced in a study of somatic mutations in cytotoxic T cells in rheumatoid arthritis. Sequenced by immunoSEQ multiplex PCR; TCRdb stores in-frame clones only, minus some. Here the sample spans approximately 13,000 clones, 65% to 85% being singletons. Sequencing input: CD8+ T cells sorted from blood. Receptor source: an adult with rheumatoid arthritis.

V usage is TRBV7-2 and J usage is TRBJ2-2, with D perhaps being TRBD1 or TRBD2 (5 bases each). V was trimmed by 5 bases and J by 5 bases, leaving 15 bases between them. The V gene's germline CDR1 is SGHTA and CDR2 FQGNSA. There are 15 residues in the CDR3. The CDR3 DNA is TGTGCCAGCAGCGAGCAGGGAGTGGATACCGGGGAGCTGTTTTTT. Its protein is CASSEQGVDTGELFF.

The V gene is TRBV4-1, the J gene TRBJ1-5; D remains unclear. Trimming removed 4 bases from V and 5 bases from J, with 9 bases in between. This CDR3 contains 13 residues. CDR1 is MGHRA and CDR2 is YSYEKL in the germline V gene. The CDR3 loop reads CASSPGLYQPQHF. The CDR3 region has the DNA TGCGCCAGCAGCCCCGGACTGTATCAGCCCCAGCATTTT.

In nucleotides, the CDR3 is TGTGCCAGCAGTTTCACCCCCCCCTACGAGCAGTACTTC. Its translation: CASSFTPPYEQYF. The J gene is TRBJ2-7, the V gene TRBV27; D gene unclear. Looked up from germline, CDR1 is MNHEY and CDR2 is SMNVEV (reference sequence). The CDR3 has 13 residues. V was clipped by 3 bases and J by 2 bases, with 8 bases between them.

The chain joins TRBV6-1 to TRBJ1-5; no reliable D call. Trimming left V 5 bases short and J 3 bases short, with 2 bases between. CDR3 length equals 11 residues. Germline assignment: CDR1 MNHNS and CDR2 SASEGT. The CDR3 is CASSNNQPQHF. The CDR3 DNA is TGTGCCAGCAGTAACAATCAGCCCCAGCATTTT.

This chain joins TRBV7-9 and TRBJ2-1; D is unresolved. The CDR3 is 15 amino acids. Trimming cost V 5 bases and J 9 bases, with 20 bases left between them. The V gene's germline CDR1 is SEHNR and CDR2 FQNEAQ (reference sequence). This chain's CDR3 is CASSHTGSVRGEQFF. CDR3 sequence (DNA): TGTGCCAGCAGCCATACGGGTAGTGTTCGCGGTGAGCAGTTCTTC.

This chain connects TRBV6-1 to TRBJ2-7; the D is unclear. The germline CDR1 and CDR2 sequences are MNHNS and SASEGT. Trimming left V 8 bases short and J 2 bases short, with 16 bases between. This CDR3 contains 14 residues. CDR3 protein: CASLTVESTYEQYF. The CDR3 coding sequence is TGTGCCAGCCTTACAGTAGAGAGTACCTACGAGCAGTACTTC.

The genes are TRBV6-5 and TRBJ1-4; D gene ambiguous. CDR1 and CDR2 from the germline V gene are MNHEY and SVGAGI. V was clipped by 2 bases and J by 11 bases, with 18 bases between them. This CDR3 spans 15 amino acids. The CDR3, as DNA: TGTGCCAGCAGTTACAAGTCCAGGTCGCAGGTCAAACTGTTTTTT. Translated, it gives CASSYKSRSQVKLFF.